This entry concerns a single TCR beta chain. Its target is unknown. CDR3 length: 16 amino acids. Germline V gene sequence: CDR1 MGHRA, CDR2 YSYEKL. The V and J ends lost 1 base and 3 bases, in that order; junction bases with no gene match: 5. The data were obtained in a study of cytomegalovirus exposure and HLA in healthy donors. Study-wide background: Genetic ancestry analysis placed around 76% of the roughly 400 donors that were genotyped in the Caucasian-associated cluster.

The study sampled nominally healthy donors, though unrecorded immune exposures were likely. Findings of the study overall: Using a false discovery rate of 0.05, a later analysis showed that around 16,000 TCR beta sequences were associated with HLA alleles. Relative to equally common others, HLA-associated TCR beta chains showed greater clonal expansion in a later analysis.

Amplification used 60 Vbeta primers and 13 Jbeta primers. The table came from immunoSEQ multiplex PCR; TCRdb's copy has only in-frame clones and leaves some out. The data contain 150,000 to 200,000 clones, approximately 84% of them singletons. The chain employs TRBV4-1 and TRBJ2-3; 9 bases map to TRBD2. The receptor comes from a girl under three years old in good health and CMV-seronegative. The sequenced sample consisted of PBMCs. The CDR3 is CASSQVAGARTDTQYF. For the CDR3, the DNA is TGCGCCAGCAGCCAAGTAGCGGGGGCTCGAACAGATACGCAGTATTTT.